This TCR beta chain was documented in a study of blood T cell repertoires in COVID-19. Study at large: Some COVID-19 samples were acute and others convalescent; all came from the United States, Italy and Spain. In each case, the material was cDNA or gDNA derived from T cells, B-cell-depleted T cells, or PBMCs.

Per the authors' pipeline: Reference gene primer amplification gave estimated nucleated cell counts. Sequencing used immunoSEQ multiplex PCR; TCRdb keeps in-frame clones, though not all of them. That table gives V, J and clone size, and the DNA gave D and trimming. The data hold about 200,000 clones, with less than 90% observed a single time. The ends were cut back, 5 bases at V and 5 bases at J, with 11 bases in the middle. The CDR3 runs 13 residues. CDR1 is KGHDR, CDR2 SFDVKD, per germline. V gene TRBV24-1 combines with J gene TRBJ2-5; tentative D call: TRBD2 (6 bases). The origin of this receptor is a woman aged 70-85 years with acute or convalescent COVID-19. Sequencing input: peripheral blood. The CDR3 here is CATSVGGVETQYF. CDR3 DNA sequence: TGTGCCACCAGTGTCGGGGGTGTGGAGACCCAGTACTTC.